This T cell receptor (beta chain) originates from a study of T cells in localized non-small cell lung cancer. Clones were read by immunoSEQ multiplex PCR, and TCRdb kept only the in-frame ones, dropping some. Altogether under 70,000 clones are present, approximately 90% being singletons, with the ten largest covering over 4%. In germline, CDR1 is SGHVS, CDR2 FNYEAQ. Trimming left V 2 bases short and J 5 bases short, with 1 base between. This CDR3 region has 11 residues. This specimen was peripheral blood, taken before any cancer treatment. The chain uses TRBV7-6 and TRBJ2-1; D call uncertain. The sequence was collected from a woman aged 40 to 75 with stage I lung adenocarcinoma. In nucleotides, the CDR3 is TGTGCCAGCAGCTTAAACAATGAGCAGTTCTTC. As protein: CASSLNNEQFF. Variable domain in full (rest from reference TRBV7-6 and TRBJ2-1): GAGVSQSPRYKVTKRGQDVALRCDPISGHVSLYWYRQALGQGPEFLTYFNYEAQQDKSGLPNDRFSAERPEGSISTLTIQRTEQRDSAMYRCASSLNNEQFFGPGTRLTVL.